The 10 T cell receptor beta chains reported below all come from one sample, sequenced in a study of blood T cell repertoires in COVID-19. Sequencing was performed with immunoSEQ multiplex PCR; in TCRdb, only in-frame clones are kept and a portion is missing. The sample holds 400,000 to 550,000 clones, about 90% seen once. The material sequenced was PBMCs or T cells enriched from blood (not recorded which). Receptors originate from a woman aged 18 to 35 with acute COVID-19.

This clone was recorded only once. This chain connects TRBV19 to TRBJ1-5; D uncertain. The V end was cut by 3 bases, the J end by 4 bases, with 4 bases between. CDR3 size: 12 residues. Germline V gene lookup returns CDR1 LNHDA and CDR2 SQIVND (reference sequence). The CDR3 protein is CASSMRNQPQHF. The CDR3 DNA reads TGTGCCAGTAGTATGAGAAATCAGCCCCAGCATTTT.

The chain links TRBV19 to TRBJ1-3; D gene ambiguous. Germline V CDR1 and CDR2: LNHDA, SQIVND (reference sequence). The CDR3 loop spans 15 amino acids. V was pared by 2 bases and J by 0 bases, with 8 bases between. The CDR3 region has the DNA TGTGCCAGTAGTATACGGGGAAGCTCTGGAAACACCATATATTTT. Protein sequence: CASSIRGSSGNTIYF.

The chain carries TRBV5-1 and TRBJ2-2, with 8 bases lining up with TRBD2. Trimming cost V 7 bases and J 5 bases; bases outside gene matches: 10. Germline V gene lookup returns CDR1 SGHRS and CDR2 YFSETQ. CDR3 length: 15 residues. Here the CDR3 reads CASRAGDSGTGELFF. The DNA of the CDR3 is TGCGCCAGCCGAGCGGGAGACTCGGGGACCGGGGAGCTGTTTTTT.

This clone appeared a single time. This chain joins TRBV5-4 and TRBJ1-3; D perhaps matches TRBD1 (5 bases). The germline gives CDR1 SGHNT, CDR2 YYREEE (reference sequence). V lost 3 bases to trimming and J lost 0 bases, with 10 bases between them. The CDR3 sequence is 15 residues long. The CDR3 region is CASSWLGGSGNTIYF. DNA of the CDR3: TGTGCCAGCAGCTGGCTGGGGGGCTCTGGAAACACCATATATTTT.

Only a few counts were recorded for this clone. The V call is TRBV4-3, the J call TRBJ1-5, with 7 bases that match TRBD1. CDR1 is LGHNA, CDR2 YSLEER, per germline. There are 20 residues in the CDR3. V was pared by 4 bases and J by 0 bases, with 18 bases of the junction left unmatched. CDR3 in amino acids: CASSLLSPGTETYSNQPQHF. CDR3 in DNA: TGCGCCAGCAGCCTACTAAGTCCCGGGACAGAGACTTATAGCAATCAGCCCCAGCATTTT.

V gene TRBV5-6 combines with J gene TRBJ2-1; TRBD1 agrees at 8 bases. The length of the CDR3 is 15 residues. Germline lookup yields CDR1 SGHDT and CDR2 YYEEEE. Trimming cost V 0 bases and J 8 bases; bases outside gene matches: 7. Here the CDR3 reads CASSLVGRGPDEQFF. CDR3 bases: TGTGCCAGCAGCTTGGTTGGCAGGGGGCCCGATGAGCAGTTCTTC.

This clone was counted a few times. The V and J genes are TRBV9 and TRBJ1-2; no reliable D call. From germline, CDR1 is SGDLS and CDR2 YYNGEE. Trimming removed 3 bases at V and 4 bases at J, with 10 bases between. The CDR3 runs to 13 residues. This CDR3 reads CASSGGRGYGYTF. Here the CDR3 DNA reads TGTGCCAGCAGCGGAGGACGGGGCTATGGCTACACCTTC.

The chain couples TRBV7-2 to TRBJ2-2; 14 nucleotides match TRBD2. Germline V gene sequence: CDR1 SGHTA, CDR2 FQGNSA. CDR3 length: 17 amino acids. With V trimmed by 5 bases and J by 4 bases, 6 bases remained unmatched. The CDR3 DNA is TGTGCCAGCAGCCGGGGACTAGCGGGAGTAGGCACCGGGGAGCTGTTTTTT. Translating gives CASSRGLAGVGTGELFF.

The chain has TRBV16 and TRBJ1-4; D may be TRBD1 (5 bases). Germline loops: CDR1 KGHSY, CDR2 FQNENV. The CDR3 runs 15 residues. Trimming took off 1 base at V and 8 bases at J, with 14 bases between the two ends. CDR3: CASSQWRAGNEKLFF. For the CDR3, the DNA is TGTGCCAGCAGCCAATGGAGGGCAGGGAACGAAAAACTGTTTTTT.

The V gene is TRBV14, the J gene TRBJ2-7, with D possibly matching TRBD2 (6 bases). The CDR3 extends over 14 amino acids. CDR1 and CDR2 from the germline V gene are SGHDN and FVKESK. V gave up 1 base and J gave up 4 bases, with 11 bases separating them. The DNA of the CDR3 is TGTGCCAGCAGCCAAGGGCTAGCGCCTTACGAGCAGTACTTC. This sequence encodes CASSQGLAPYEQYF.